This TCR beta chain was sequenced during a study of Graves' ophthalmopathy and Graves' hyperthyroidism. Overall study context: Peripheral blood samples were taken at initial diagnosis, before any treatment.

At least ten counts were recorded for this clonotype. The sequenced template was RNA, covering the TCR beta CDR3 region. HTBI-primed first-round RT-PCR preceded second-round multiplex PCR. TCRdb re-called the multiplex PCR reads through MiXCR, storing one row per CDR3 protein. The profile shows about 420,000 distinct CDR3 sequences, more than 20% of them singletons. The hyperthyroidism patients, aged 18 to 65, had been newly diagnosed, with under 2 months' duration. Sampling around 9.8 ml of fresh peripheral blood provided the PBMCs. V shed 4 bases and J 6 bases; nucleotides not matched to a gene: 7. The CDR3 sequence is 14 residues long. Germline V gene data show CDR1 as SGHDT and CDR2 as YYEEEE.

This rearrangement joins TRBV5-6 to TRBJ1-5, with TRBD1 identical over 7 bases. The sample was peripheral blood. The TCR was taken from a woman aged 18-30 years with stable Graves' hyperthyroidism. Written as DNA, the CDR3 is TGTGCCAGCAGCAATCAGGGGGTGAGTCAGCCCCAGCATTTT. Translated: CASSNQGVSQPQHF.